This TCR beta chain was identified in a study of cytomegalovirus exposure and HLA in healthy donors (dated by TCRdb to about 2017). About the full investigation: An earlier analysis of several hundred of the donors reported more than 250 Gb of sequence data and some 120 million unique TCR beta sequences from some 180 million T cells. Roughly 320 gigabases of sequencing data and about 92 million unique TCR sequences made up an early release that covered several hundred HLA-typed donors. Among the roughly 400 genotyped donors, around 81% belonged to the genetic ancestry cluster associated with self-reported Caucasian donors. The aim of the study was to test whether cataloging public T cell receptors could identify signatures of past pathogen exposure. The study used immunosequencing to profile the T cell repertoires of several hundred subjects and linked those repertoires to cytomegalovirus serostatus. Along with the roughly 670-subject first cohort, a separate validation cohort of about 110 different subjects was used. The study combined high-throughput TCR immunosequencing, statistical association of individual TCRs with disease status, and machine learning to predict cytomegalovirus infection status. To study patterns of TCR occurrence, a later analysis re-analyzed previously published TCR beta repertoires from 600 to 750 donors and added high-resolution HLA genotyping. Rather than using new phenotypic data, the later analysis identified candidate immune exposures from TCR beta sequences and from how often those sequences occurred across donors. In an earlier analysis of 587 of the donors, high-throughput TCR beta sequencing was used to judge whether each TCR beta V gene segment behaved as functional or pseudogenic. Alongside the repertoire data, information on donor age, sex, ethnicity and CMV serostatus was compiled. Genome-wide SNP genotypes for about 65% of the roughly 670 donors were used in a later genetic analysis, which treated that subset as a discovery cohort. Every repertoire in the discovery cohort had been generated on one and the same sequencing platform. HLA typing covered class I and class II loci at four-digit resolution. The number of typed donors differed by locus: roughly 629-630 for A, B, C, DRB1 and DQB1; 500 to 550 for DQA1; roughly 600 for DPA1; and some 430 for DPB1. Four or five DR-DQ haplotypes were handled as single units for association and clustering because linkage in the cohort was strong. Among 398 genotyped donors of the cohort, an average of about 220,000 unique TCR beta nucleotide sequences was sequenced per donor, of which about 19% were non-productive. General study outcomes and caveats: Strong co-occurrence of HLA alleles, especially DR and DQ, made assigning TCR associations to individual alleles difficult. A few of the identified cytomegalovirus-associated TCR beta chains were confirmed in vitro to be specific for cytomegalovirus antigens. According to a later analysis, parvovirus B19, influenza, CMV and Epstein-Barr virus appeared linked to several top co-occurrence clusters. The classifier was reported to diagnose cytomegalovirus status with high specificity and sensitivity in both the original and validation cohorts. Presence/absence analyses assumed roughly uniform sequencing depth across donors, an assumption that may not hold. HLA typing was unavailable for some donors at each locus, so association tests used only the typed subset. At a false discovery rate of 0.05, a later analysis linked around 15,000 TCR beta sequences to specific HLA alleles. Some IMGT-functional V segments, including TRBV6-2 and TRBV6-3, could not be distinguished by the 87-base-pair reads and were therefore excluded. In a later genetic analysis, fewer N-insertions in productive TCRs were reported among donors in an Asian-associated ancestry cluster than the roughly 640-donor mean. Across donors, most TCR sequences were observed very rarely, whereas some public TCRs were present in many individuals. In a later analysis, HLA-associated TCR beta chains were found to be more clonally expanded and to have lower generation probabilities than equally common non-associated chains. An earlier analysis of around 600 of the donors showed that most TCR beta V segments appeared in productive rearrangements either about 90% or about 30% of the time, which broadly matched IMGT annotations. The sequencing pipeline was judged likely to have produced a cluster of highly shared sequence variants as a technical artifact. Linkage disequilibrium might explain the correlated functional status among segregating V segments, but an unknown experimental factor could not be excluded. The authors suggested that the approach could potentially be extended to other disease states and immunological phenotypes. In this cohort, only TCR beta chains were sequenced, and detectable features were limited by the absence of alpha or paired-chain data. Most CMV-associated TCR beta chains appeared to be HLA-restricted in a later analysis, and the HLA associations seemed to be driven largely by CMV exposure. The only immune exposure information available for the cohort was CMV serostatus. Because counts were too low, seventeen rarely observed V segments, including chromosome 9 orphons, were left out of the earlier analysis of over 550 of the donors. The study listed 150 to 200 TCR beta chains as associated with cytomegalovirus. In a later genetic analysis, a missense DCLRE1C variant was associated with V-gene and J-gene trimming of TCR beta chains, and the association was replicated in an independent cohort. A further reported finding was that TCR beta sequences accurately predicted the HLA-A and HLA-B alleles for most subjects in the first cohort. A later analysis found that TCR association rates varied across HLA loci, with DRB1 alleles showing the most associated TCRs and HLA-C alleles the fewest.

The cohort was made up of approximately 670 healthy bone marrow donors. At the time of sampling, every cohort member was nominally healthy, though immune exposures that went unrecorded were likely present. The donor tested CMV seropositive and was one of the 289 seropositive cohort members. Every donor gave a peripheral blood sample, and the peripheral blood mononuclear cells from that sample were used for TCR beta sequencing. Genomic DNA was extracted from the blood cell samples with the Qiagen DNeasy Blood Extraction Kit. Based on the germline V gene (reference sequence), the CDR1 and CDR2 sequences are PRHDT and FYEKMQ. V trim: 3 bases; J trim: 2 bases; unmatched bases: 5. From cysteine to phenylalanine, the CDR3 is 16 amino acids long. Only the CDR3 DNA stays, 48 bases, in frame from base 1. The receptor library was made with the immunoSEQ multiplex PCR assay. A mixture of 60 forward primers for TCR Vbeta segments and 13 reverse primers for TCR Jbeta segments was used in the multiplex PCR. Amplification of the CDR3 region of rearranged TCR beta genes was performed with a multiplex PCR assay on genomic DNA. The Illumina HiSeq System was used to sequence the amplified TCR beta libraries as 87-base-pair reads. The authors' analysis ran thus. In a later analysis, roughly 80 million unique TCR beta chains were counted across the 650 to 750 repertoires, and some 10 million of these chains were shared by at least two donors. To remove PCR and sequencing errors, raw reads were error-corrected and collapsed into unique sequences using a nearest-neighbor algorithm that merged closely related sequences. CDR3 sequences were aligned to IMGT reference sequences to assign V, D and J gene segments. For a sequence to be retained, a match of at least six nucleotides was required to both a V gene segment and a J gene segment. A rearrangement counted as productive if the CDR3 had no stop codons and remained in frame with V and J, and every other rearrangement counted as non-productive. CDR3 was defined by IMGT convention, running from the second conserved V-encoded cysteine to the conserved J-encoded phenylalanine. In an earlier analysis of some 550 of the donors, sequences lacking an unambiguous match to a single V gene segment were excluded. In an earlier analysis of several hundred of the donors, V segments were called functional above 56.7% productive rearrangements and were called segregating when the between-donor standard deviation exceeded 5%. A statistical classification framework was built to diagnose cytomegalovirus status from the catalog of TCR beta chain sequences. In a later analysis, TCR nucleotide sequences were compared against IMGT/GENE-DB human TR gene sequences so that V and J genes could be assigned. The TCRdist pipeline was used in a later analysis to assign CDR3 sequences and most-parsimonious VDJ recombination scenarios. In a later analysis, every TCR beta chain was defined by the combination of its CDR3 amino acid sequence and its V-gene family, and reads without a unique V-gene family were dropped. As a way to deal with suspected cross-contamination and a sequencing artifact, a later analysis dropped under 600 nucleotide sequences that were highly shared and had low generation probability. In a later analysis, a clonal expansion index was calculated for each public chain from normalized within-repertoire ranks of inferred template counts. In a later analysis, generation probabilities were computed with a VDJ recombination model fitted to out-of-frame rearrangements, and the resulting probabilities were checked against IGoR. In a later analysis, hypergeometric tests were used to score TCR-TCR, TCR-HLA and TCR-CMV co-occurrence, with a repertoire-size bias correction applied to TCR pairs. To estimate false discovery rates, a later analysis permuted the HLA or CMV assignments 20 times. A later analysis grouped co-occurring TCRs with DBSCAN, adding TCRdist sequence similarity when clustering within HLA-allele-positive subsets. For co-occurrence clustering, repertoires with fewer than 30,000 or more than 120,000 public chains were excluded, along with roughly 5 repertoires with anomalous nucleotide sharing. The table comes from immuneACCESS by way of TCRdb, which keeps in-frame sequences with V and J called. Part of the clones is missing from these tables; in studies checked, under half for an unresolved V gene and the rest for unknown reasons. V and J calls and clone size follow that table, whereas D and trimming were derived from the DNA. In this sample the table shows some 200,000 clones, 70% of which occur a single time. The ten largest clones take up less than 3% of the sample.

This clone occurred once. What this receptor recognizes is not known. Base-call qualities are not available, and no considerably larger clone is one nucleotide away. Specimen: PBMCs. The sequence was collected from a man aged 35 to 55 in good health and CMV-seropositive. The V and J genes are TRBV13 and TRBJ2-3, with 10 bases matching TRBD2. The DNA sequence follows: TGTGCCAGCAGCTTCCAACTAGCGGGGCTCACAGATACGCAGTATTTT. This translates into CASSFQLAGLTDTQYF.